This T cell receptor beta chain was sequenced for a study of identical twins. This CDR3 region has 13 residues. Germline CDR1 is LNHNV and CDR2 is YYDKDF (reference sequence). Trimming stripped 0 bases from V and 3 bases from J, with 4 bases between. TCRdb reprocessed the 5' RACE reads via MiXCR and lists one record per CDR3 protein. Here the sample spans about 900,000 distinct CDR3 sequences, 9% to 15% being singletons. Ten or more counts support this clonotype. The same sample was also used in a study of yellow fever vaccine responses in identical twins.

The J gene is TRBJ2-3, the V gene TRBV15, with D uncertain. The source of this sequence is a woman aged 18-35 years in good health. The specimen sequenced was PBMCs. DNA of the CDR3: TGTGCCACCAGCAGAGATAGTACAGATACGCAGTATTTT. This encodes CATSRDSTDTQYF.